This TCR beta chain comes out of a study of shared clonotypes between healthy human individuals. The CDR3 has 14 amino acids. Looked up from germline, CDR1 is MRHNA and CDR2 is SNTAGT. The germline V and J ends were trimmed by 6 bases and 6 bases, with 16 bases remaining between them. The repertoire was sequenced with immunoSEQ multiplex PCR; TCRdb's copy has only in-frame clones and lacks some. Of roughly 2.2 million clones listed, approximately 93% were seen once; the top ten hold roughly 0.36%. Material: naive CD4+ T cells from PBMCs. Subset meaning: CD45RA+ positively selected. The chain recombines TRBV6-4 with TRBJ2-3; D possibly corresponds to TRBD1 (6 bases). The TCR sequence derives from a man aged 18 to 29 in good health. Some clones in this sample may be carry-over from other donors' samples. The CDR3 DNA is TGTGCCAGCAGCCCACAGGGTTTTGCGGATACGCAGTATTTT. This codes for CASSPQGFADTQYF.